The 28 T cell receptor beta chains below all came from one sample that was sequenced in a study of blood T cells in healthy people across ages. Through a sample-barcoded 5' primer and a J-beta primer mix, a second PCR was run for about 6 to 12 cycles. TCRdb ran MiXCR on the 5' RACE reads and lists one entry per CDR3 protein. The sample contains approximately 1.5 million distinct CDR3 sequences, around 35% of which appear only once. Sequenced input: blood. The origin of the receptors is a woman between 25 and 40 years old in good health.

This clonotype has more than one count but fewer than ten. The gene calls are TRBV12-3 or TRBV12-4 and TRBJ1-2; no firm D call. The ends were cut back, 1 base at V and 4 bases at J, with 7 bases in the middle. The CDR3 spans 13 residues. CDR3 residues: CASSLVRVYGYTF. CDR3 DNA: TGTGCCAGCAGTTTAGTGAGGGTCTATGGCTACACCTTC.

This clonotype was counted between two and nine times. J is TRBJ2-7 and V is TRBV28, with 9 bases identical to TRBD2. Trimming removed 10 bases from V and 4 bases from J; junction bases left unmatched: 5. The CDR3 is 12 residues long. Per germline, CDR1 MDHEN and CDR2 SYDVKM. In DNA, the CDR3 is TGTGCCACCATAGCGGGGGAATACGAGCAGTACTTC. Its protein product is CATIAGEYEQYF.

This clonotype was counted a few times. The V gene is TRBV10-1, the J gene TRBJ2-7; D is perhaps TRBD1 (6 bases). Per germline, CDR1 WNHNN and CDR2 SYGVQD (reference sequence). V dropped 6 bases and J dropped 3 bases, with 15 bases sitting between them. The CDR3 totals 14 residues. The CDR3 region has the DNA TGCGCCAGCAGCCCAGGGGTAATTGGCTACGAGCAGTACTTC. Protein sequence: CASSPGVIGYEQYF.

This clonotype was counted at least ten times. V usage is TRBV6-6 and J usage is TRBJ2-3, with D perhaps TRBD2 (5 bases). The CDR3 is made up of 14 amino acids. Per germline, CDR1 MNHNY and CDR2 SVGAGI (reference sequence). V gave up 4 bases and J gave up 5 bases, with 13 bases separating them. The CDR3 spells CASSSEAGIDTQYF. CDR3 coding DNA: TGTGCCAGCAGTTCGGAGGCCGGAATAGATACGCAGTATTTT.

The rearrangement links TRBV20-1 to TRBJ2-7, with a tentative D call TRBD1 (6 bases). The CDR3 is made up of 12 amino acids. Per the germline V gene, CDR1 is DFQATT and CDR2 is SNEGSKA (reference sequence). V gave up 4 bases and J gave up 7 bases, with 14 bases separating them. CDR3 nucleotides: TGCAGTGCTACCCTTCAGGGGTGGGAGCAGTACTTC. This codes for CSATLQGWEQYF.

About this clonotype itself: This may stem from a read error, because a much larger clone lies one nucleotide away. The CDR3 loop reads CSAGGGGGYEQYF. The CDR3 nucleotides read TGCAGCGCTGGGGGGGGTGGCGGCTACGAGCAGTACTTC. The gene calls are TRBV29-1 and TRBJ2-7; 7 bases are shared with TRBD2. This CDR3 region has 13 residues. Germline CDR1 reads SQVTM; CDR2 reads ANQGSEA. J gave up 3 bases and V 7 bases, and 9 bases lay outside the gene matches.

The table lists this clonotype with a few counts. The V gene is TRBV7-8, the J gene TRBJ2-5; D perhaps matches TRBD2 (7 bases). Trimming pared 0 bases from V and 5 bases from J, leaving 10 bases between. CDR1 is SGHVS, CDR2 FQNEAQ, per germline. The CDR3 is 14 residues long. This CDR3 is CASSLAEGGETQYF. The DNA for the CDR3 is TGTGCCAGCAGCTTAGCAGAGGGGGGGGAGACCCAGTACTTC.

About this clonotype itself: A read error may explain this, as a much larger clone is one base away. The chain joins TRBV2 to TRBJ1-5; the D is unclear. Germline assignment: CDR1 SNHLY and CDR2 FYNNEI. The CDR3 contains 19 residues. Written as DNA, the CDR3 is TGTGCCAGCAGTGAAGCGCTCACAGCCAAATCAACGGGGAATCAGCCCCGGCATTTT. Protein product: CASSEALTAKSTGNQPRHF.

This clonotype turned up a few times. The gene calls are TRBV4-2 and TRBJ2-1, with 7 bases identical to TRBD2. CDR1 is LGHNA and CDR2 is YNFKEQ in the germline V gene. The V segment lost 4 bases and the J segment 0 bases; nucleotides outside the gene matches: 21. The CDR3 covers 21 residues. CDR3 loop: CASSPPRGSGPLLSSYNEQFF. DNA of the CDR3: TGTGCCAGCAGCCCCCCACGGGGTAGCGGGCCACTTCTTAGCTCCTACAATGAGCAGTTCTTC.

For this clonotype: The conserved phenylalanine or tryptophan normally closing the CDR3 is absent here, so this likely arose from a read error. The V call is TRBV7-9, the J call TRBJ2-7; 9 bases are shared with TRBD1. J lost 7 bases, V lost 7 bases, and 14 bases had no gene match. Germline CDR1 reads SEHNR; CDR2 reads FQNEAQ (reference sequence). The CDR3 is 15 residues long. As DNA, the CDR3 is TGTGCCAGCACCCCTCACGGGACAGGGTCTGAAGAGCAGTACTGC. Translated: CASTPHGTGSEEQYC.

This clonotype was seen a single time. Just one base apart from a much larger clone, this may be a read error. This chain joins TRBV10-3 and TRBJ2-1; 10 bases are a match to TRBD2. The CDR3 extends over 15 amino acids. After removal of 3 bases from V and 2 bases from J, the junction contained 1 base not matched to a gene. The germline V gene has CDR1 ENHRY and CDR2 SYGVKD. CDR3 nucleotides: TGTGCCATCAGTGACAGCGGGGGGGCCTACAATGAGCAGTTCTTC. It encodes CAISDSGGAYNEQFF.

A few counts support this clonotype. The chain links TRBV9 to TRBJ2-5; D call uncertain. The V and J ends lost 0 bases and 0 bases respectively, with 9 bases between them. The CDR3 extends over 15 amino acids. The V gene's germline CDR1 is SGDLS and CDR2 YYNGEE. The CDR3 loop reads CASSVGLGYQETQYF. As DNA, the CDR3 is TGTGCCAGCAGCGTAGGATTAGGTTACCAAGAGACCCAGTACTTC.

The V gene is TRBV11-3, the J gene TRBJ2-2; no reliable D call. The CDR3 is 15 amino acids. Trimming removed 1 base from V and 5 bases from J, with 11 bases in between. Germline lookup yields CDR1 SGHNT and CDR2 YENEEA. The CDR3 protein is CASSLGGSGTGELFF. Here the CDR3 DNA reads TGTGCCAGCAGCTTAGGTGGATCCGGAACCGGGGAGCTGTTTTTT.

The chain has TRBV10-3 and TRBJ2-2; weak D call: TRBD1 (5 bases). CDR3 length: 14 residues. Per the germline V gene, CDR1 is ENHRY and CDR2 is SYGVKD. With 5 bases removed from V and 1 base from J, the gap between germline ends came to 8 bases. The CDR3 sequence is CAISIDRNTGELFF. CDR3 sequence (DNA): TGTGCCATCAGTATTGACAGGAACACCGGGGAGCTGTTTTTT.

CDR3 in amino acids: CASSESTQPQHF. The CDR3 nucleotides read TGTGCCAGCAGTGAATCCACTCAGCCCCAGCATTTT. V and J are TRBV2 and TRBJ1-5; unclear D gene. V lost 2 bases and J lost 6, with 5 bases in between. The CDR3 contains 12 residues. The germline V gene has CDR1 SNHLY and CDR2 FYNNEI.

The rearrangement uses TRBV6-5 and TRBJ1-2; 7 bases are shared with TRBD1. Germline lookup yields CDR1 MNHEY and CDR2 SVGAGI. The V and J ends lost 6 bases and 6 bases, in that order; junction bases with no gene match: 16. The CDR3 length is 16 residues. In nucleotides, the CDR3 is TGTGCCAGCAGCCGAACCACCTATGGGACAGTCCATGGCTACACCTTC. This encodes CASSRTTYGTVHGYTF.

The chain joins TRBV9 to TRBJ1-1; D gene unclear. Trimming cost V 3 bases and J 4 bases, with 22 bases left between them. The length of the CDR3 is 17 residues. Germline V lookup: CDR1 SGDLS, CDR2 YYNGEE. CDR3 sequence reads: CASSATPWREGGTEAFF. CDR3 nucleotides: TGTGCCAGCAGCGCGACGCCGTGGAGAGAGGGCGGCACTGAAGCTTTCTTT.

The chain joins TRBV9 to TRBJ2-7, with 10 bases identical to TRBD1. The DNA end lines up better with TRBJ2-5; the J call may be wrong. Germline V gene sequence: CDR1 SGDLS, CDR2 YYNGEE. The CDR3 has 15 residues. The CDR3 sequence: CASSTRDRGGETQYF. The CDR3 DNA sequence: TGTGCCAGCAGTACACGGGACAGGGGAGGAGAGACCCAGTACTTC.

The V gene is TRBV7-3, the J gene TRBJ1-4, with 7 bases aligning to TRBD1. Germline V lookup: CDR1 SGHTA, CDR2 FQGTGA. The ends lost 5 bases at V and 4 bases at J; junction bases unmatched: 7. The CDR3 has 15 amino acids. Here the CDR3 reads CASSLSGQNNEKLFF. The CDR3 bases are TGTGCCAGCAGCCTCTCGGGACAGAATAATGAAAAACTGTTTTTT. The variable domain in full, with the rest retrieved from reference TRBV7-3 and TRBJ1-4, is GAGVSQTPSNKVTEKGKYVELRCDPISGHTALYWYRQSLGQGPEFLIYFQGTGAADDSGLPNDRFFAVRPEGSVSTLKIQRTERGDSAVYLCASSLSGQNNEKLFFGSGTQLSVL.

The DNA for the CDR3 is TGTGCCATCAGTGAGGGGACAGGGTTCGAAAAACTGTTTTTT. Encoded protein: CAISEGTGFEKLFF. The chain links TRBV10-3 to TRBJ1-4, with 9 bases identical to TRBD1. The CDR3 extends over 14 amino acids. The V and J ends lost 2 bases and 8 bases, in that order; junction bases with no gene match: 3. Looked up from germline, CDR1 is ENHRY and CDR2 is SYGVKD.

In regard to this clonotype: Given a much more abundant clone one base away, this may be a read error. The V and J genes are TRBV29-1 and TRBJ2-1; D perhaps matches TRBD1 (5 bases). The CDR3 is 16 amino acids. The germline V gene has CDR1 SQVTM and CDR2 ANQGSEA. CDR3 DNA: TGCAGCGCTGAAGGTGGACACATACCCTCCTACAATGAGCAGTTCTTC. Translating gives CSAEGGHIPSYNEQFF.

This clonotype was found a few times. The chain uses TRBV2 and TRBJ1-2, with 10 bases fitting TRBD1. J was trimmed by 4 bases and V by 7 bases; bases with no gene match: 12. Germline CDR1 is SNHLY and CDR2 is FYNNEI. This CDR3 has 16 amino acids. CDR3 DNA sequence: TGTGCCAGCAAGAGAGGACAGGGGGTTAGTGGCTATGGCTACACCTTC. Translated: CASKRGQGVSGYGYTF.

The chain combines TRBV12-3 or TRBV12-4 with TRBJ1-5; no clear D. V was clipped by 7 bases and J by 4 bases, with 14 bases between them. This CDR3 contains 14 residues. CDR3 sequence reads: CASTSRERNQPQHF. The CDR3 bases are TGTGCCAGCACTTCGCGGGAACGTAATCAGCCCCAGCATTTT.

The rearrangement links TRBV15 to TRBJ2-3; 7 bases align to TRBD1. This CDR3 spans 13 amino acids. Trimming at V came to 10 bases and at J to 5 bases, leaving 9 bases not matched to a gene. The germline V gene has CDR1 LNHNV and CDR2 YYDKDF (reference sequence). CDR3 region: CAIRTGAIDTQYF. The CDR3 DNA sequence: TGTGCCATCAGAACAGGGGCAATAGATACGCAGTATTTT.

V gene TRBV2 combines with J gene TRBJ2-3, with D maybe TRBD1 (6 bases). Germline V lookup: CDR1 SNHLY, CDR2 FYNNEI. CDR3 length: 16 amino acids. V was pared by 4 bases and J by 1 base, with 15 bases between. DNA of the CDR3: TGTGCCAGCAGTGTCACGCACAGGGCAGGCACAGATACGCAGTATTTT. Translating it yields CASSVTHRAGTDTQYF.

This clonotype was found many times. The chain uses TRBV29-1 and TRBJ1-2, with 8 bases identical to TRBD1. V lost 4 bases and J lost 7; bases outside the gene matches: 11. Germline CDR1 and CDR2: SQVTM and ANQGSEA. This CDR3 is 14 amino acids long. The CDR3 loop reads CSVVVRDRPSGYTF. DNA of the CDR3: TGCAGCGTTGTAGTAAGGGACAGGCCGTCTGGCTACACCTTC.

The V and J genes are TRBV5-6 and TRBJ2-6; D is undetermined. V was shortened by 4 bases and J by 0 bases, with 11 bases between the two germline ends. The CDR3 length is 16 residues. Per the germline V gene, CDR1 is SGHDT and CDR2 is YYEEEE. In nucleotides, the CDR3 is TGTGCCAGCAGCCCGGTCGAAAGCTCTGGGGCCAACGTCCTGACTTTC. This sequence encodes CASSPVESSGANVLTF.

This clonotype appeared once. V usage is TRBV24-1 and J usage is TRBJ2-1; no clear D gene. Deletions cut 6 bases from V and 7 bases from J, with 6 bases between. The CDR3 sequence is 11 residues long. Germline CDR1 KGHDR, CDR2 SFDVKD. The CDR3 loop is CATSKGNEQFF. CDR3 DNA: TGTGCCACCAGTAAAGGGAATGAGCAGTTCTTC.